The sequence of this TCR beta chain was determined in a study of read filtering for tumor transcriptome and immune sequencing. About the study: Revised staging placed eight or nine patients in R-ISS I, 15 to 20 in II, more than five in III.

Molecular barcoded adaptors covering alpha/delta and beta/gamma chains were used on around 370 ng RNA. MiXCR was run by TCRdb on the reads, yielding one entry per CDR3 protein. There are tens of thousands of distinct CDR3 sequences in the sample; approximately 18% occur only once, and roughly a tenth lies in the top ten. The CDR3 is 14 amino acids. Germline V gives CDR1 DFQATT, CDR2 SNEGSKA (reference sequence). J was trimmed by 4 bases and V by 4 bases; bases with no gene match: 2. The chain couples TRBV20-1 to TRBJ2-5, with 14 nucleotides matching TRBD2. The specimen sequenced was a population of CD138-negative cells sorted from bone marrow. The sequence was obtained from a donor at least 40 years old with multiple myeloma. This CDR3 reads CSAKGLAGVETQYF. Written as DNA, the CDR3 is TGCAGTGCTAAGGGACTAGCGGGAGTAGAGACCCAGTACTTC.